This T cell receptor (beta chain) emerged from a study of graft-versus-host responses after intestinal transplantation. Overall study results and limits: Peak circulating GvH clone levels tracked with early post-transplant HvG declines. Patients who carried graft-donor T cell macrochimerism also had high graft-versus-host to host-versus-graft clonal ratios in their allografts.

Generated by immunoSEQ multiplex PCR, the TCRdb table keeps only in-frame clones and is missing some. The table lists roughly 100,000 clones, 93% of them singletons. CDR3 length: 15 amino acids. V gave up 0 bases and J gave up 3 bases, with 11 bases separating them. From germline, CDR1 is LNHNV and CDR2 YYDKDF (reference sequence). Notes on this clone: Its antigen is unknown.

The sequences come from unstimulated CD8+ T cells sorted from spleen or lymph node cells, collected before intestinal transplant. J is TRBJ1-2 and V is TRBV15; tentative D call: TRBD1 (6 bases). This sequence originates from a human donor who received an intestinal transplant. CDR3 region: CATSRDRTGYYGYTF. The CDR3 DNA reads as TGTGCCACCAGCAGAGATCGCACAGGGTACTATGGCTACACCTTC.